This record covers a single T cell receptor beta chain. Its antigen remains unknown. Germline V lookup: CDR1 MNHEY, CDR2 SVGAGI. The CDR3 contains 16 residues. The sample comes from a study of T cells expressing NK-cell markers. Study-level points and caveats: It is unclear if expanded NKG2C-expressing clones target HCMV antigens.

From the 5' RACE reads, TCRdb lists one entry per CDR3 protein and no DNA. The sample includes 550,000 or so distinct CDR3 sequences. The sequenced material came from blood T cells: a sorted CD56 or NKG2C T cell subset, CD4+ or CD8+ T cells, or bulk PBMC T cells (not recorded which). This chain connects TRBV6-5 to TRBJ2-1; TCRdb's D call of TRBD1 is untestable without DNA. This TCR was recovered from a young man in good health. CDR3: CASSLLRGRRSNEQFF.